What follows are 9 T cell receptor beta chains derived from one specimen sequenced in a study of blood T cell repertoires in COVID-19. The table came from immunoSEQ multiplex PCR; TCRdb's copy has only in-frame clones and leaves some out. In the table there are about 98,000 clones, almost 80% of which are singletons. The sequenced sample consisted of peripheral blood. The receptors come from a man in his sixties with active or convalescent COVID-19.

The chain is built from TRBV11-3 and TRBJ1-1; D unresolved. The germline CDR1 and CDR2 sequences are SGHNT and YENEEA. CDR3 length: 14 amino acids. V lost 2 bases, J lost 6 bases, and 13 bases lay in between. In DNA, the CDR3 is TGTGCCAGCAGCTTATTCGAAAGCTCCCCTGAAGCTTTCTTT. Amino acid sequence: CASSLFESSPEAFF.

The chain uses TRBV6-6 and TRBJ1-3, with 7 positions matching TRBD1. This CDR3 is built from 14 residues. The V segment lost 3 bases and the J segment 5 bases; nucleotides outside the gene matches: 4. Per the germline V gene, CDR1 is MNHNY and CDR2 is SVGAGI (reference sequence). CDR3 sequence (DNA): TGTGCCAGCAGTTATAGGGACAGTCGAAACACCATATATTTT. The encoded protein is CASSYRDSRNTIYF.

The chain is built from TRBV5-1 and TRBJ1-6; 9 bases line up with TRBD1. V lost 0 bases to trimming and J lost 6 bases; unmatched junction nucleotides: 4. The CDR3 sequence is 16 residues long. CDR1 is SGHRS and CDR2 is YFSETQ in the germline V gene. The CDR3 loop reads CASSLVSDRGNSPLHF. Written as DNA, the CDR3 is TGCGCCAGCAGCTTGGTCTCGGACAGGGGTAATTCACCCCTCCACTTT.

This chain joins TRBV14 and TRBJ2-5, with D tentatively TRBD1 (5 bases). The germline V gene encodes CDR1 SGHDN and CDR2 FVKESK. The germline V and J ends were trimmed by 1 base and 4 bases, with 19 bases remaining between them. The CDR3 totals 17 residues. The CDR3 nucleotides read TGTGCCAGCAGCCAAGGGTATGCGTCAGGGATAGGAGAGACCCAGTACTTC. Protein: CASSQGYASGIGETQYF.

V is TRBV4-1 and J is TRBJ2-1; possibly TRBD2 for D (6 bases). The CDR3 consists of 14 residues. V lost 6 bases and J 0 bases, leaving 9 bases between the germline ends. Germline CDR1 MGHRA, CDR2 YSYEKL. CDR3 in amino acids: CASRRGGSYNEQFF. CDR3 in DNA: TGCGCCAGCAGAAGGGGAGGCTCCTACAATGAGCAGTTCTTC.

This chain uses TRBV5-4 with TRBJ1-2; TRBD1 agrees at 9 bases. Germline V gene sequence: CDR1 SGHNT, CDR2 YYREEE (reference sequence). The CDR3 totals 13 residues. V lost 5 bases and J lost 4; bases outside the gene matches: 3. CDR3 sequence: CASREGQGYGYTF. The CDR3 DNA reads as TGTGCCAGCAGGGAGGGACAGGGCTATGGCTACACCTTC.

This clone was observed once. Written as DNA, the CDR3 is TGTGCCAGCAGCTTGCCGCTATACAATGAGCAGTTCTTC. Translating gives CASSLPLYNEQFF. The chain employs TRBV5-6 and TRBJ2-1; no clear D gene. The CDR3 extends over 13 amino acids. Per germline, CDR1 SGHDT and CDR2 YYEEEE. Trimming cost V 1 base and J 4 bases, with 6 bases left between them.

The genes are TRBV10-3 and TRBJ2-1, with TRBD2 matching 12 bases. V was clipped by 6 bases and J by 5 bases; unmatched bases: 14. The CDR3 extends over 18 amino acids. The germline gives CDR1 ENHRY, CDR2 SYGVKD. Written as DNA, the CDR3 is TGTGCCATCAGAGGATCCCTAGCGGGAGGGCCTTTGGACAATGAGCAGTTCTTC. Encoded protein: CAIRGSLAGGPLDNEQFF.

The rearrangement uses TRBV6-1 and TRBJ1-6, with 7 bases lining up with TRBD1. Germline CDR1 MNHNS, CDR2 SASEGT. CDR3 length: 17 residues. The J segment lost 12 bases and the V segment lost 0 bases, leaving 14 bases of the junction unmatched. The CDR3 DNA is TGTGCCAGCAGTGAAGCCGGGGTGGGGACAGCCCCTGTACCCCTCCACTTT. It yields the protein CASSEAGVGTAPVPLHF.